This entry describes one TCR beta chain. Antigen unknown. A read error is possible here, since a much larger clone lies one base away. With listed TCR primers and previously described methods, bulk TCR libraries were prepared. TCRdb reprocessed the PCR reads with MiXCR, giving one entry per CDR3 protein. The data contain 460,000 or so distinct CDR3 sequences, about 21% of them singletons. This CDR3 has 16 amino acids. The germline CDR1 and CDR2 sequences are MNHEY and SVGAGI. This sample stems from a study of molecular identifiers for immune sequencing clone quantification. The naive CD8 libraries originated from between about 18,000 and 1,000,000 sorted cells and drew on 10%, 30% or 50% RNA. Sorting defined naive CD8 T cells as CD8+CD4-CCR7+CD45RA+. Notes on the study in general: The study found clones above 20 RNA copies held over 99% of effector molecules and under 1% in naive cells.

The V gene is TRBV6-5, the J gene TRBJ1-2; 9 nucleotides align to TRBD1. This receptor was obtained from a human donor in good health. Some libraries in this study had Jurkat cell RNA spiked in. The source material was naive CD8+ T cells from blood, with Jurkat cell RNA spiked in. This sample's subset: FACS-sorted CD8+CD4-CCR7+CD45RA+ naive T cells. CDR3 region: CASTRGTGPTAYGCTF. Written as DNA, the CDR3 is TGTGCCAGCACCAGAGGGACAGGGCCCACCGCATATGGCTGCACCTTC.